The clone carrying this T cell receptor (beta chain) was observed once. The V and J ends lost 0 bases and 10 bases, in that order; junction bases with no gene match: 8. Germline CDR1 is SGHRS and CDR2 is YFSETQ. This CDR3 is built from 15 residues. The data stem from a study of identifying expanded T cells in peripheral blood. Sequencing was performed with immunoSEQ multiplex PCR; in TCRdb, only in-frame clones are kept and a portion is missing. The table records approximately 94,000 clones, around nine tenths of them present only once. This clonotype was sampled from a person aged 18 to 70 in good health. This chain links TRBV5-1 with TRBJ2-1, with TRBD2 matching over 9 bases. The source material was blood. For the CDR3, the DNA is TGCGCCAGCAGCTTGGTATTAGCGGGAGTCCGGGAGCAGTTCTTC. This sequence encodes CASSLVLAGVREQFF. Based on the CDR3 plus reference TRBV5-1 and TRBJ2-1, the full variable domain is KAGVTQTPRYLIKTRGQQVTLSCSPISGHRSVSWYQQTPGQGLQFLFEYFSETQRNKGNFPGRFSGRQFSNSRSEMNVSTLELGDSALYLCASSLVLAGVREQFFGPGTRLTVL.